This T cell receptor (beta chain) was sequenced during a study of cytomegalovirus exposure and HLA in healthy donors. For the study at large: Samples from HLA-typed donors yielded about 85 million unique TCRs in an early data release. Study results and caveats: Some V segments (TRBV6-2 and TRBV6-3 among them) were excluded as indistinguishable. Prior analysis indicated that the majority of TCR beta V segments exhibited productivity approximately 87% or approximately 30% of the time.

Amplification used 60 Vbeta primers and 13 Jbeta primers. Here immunoSEQ multiplex PCR was the method, and the copy in TCRdb shows in-frame clones only, minus some. The table records some 200,000 clones, around 86% of them present only once. About this clone itself: Its target is not known.

Germline CDR1 reads MGHRA; CDR2 reads YSYEKL. The V gene lost 0 bases and the J gene lost 1 base, with 24 bases spanning the gap. The CDR3 consists of 20 residues. This TCR came from a man aged 40-50 years in good health and CMV-seropositive. Sequencing was done on a sample of PBMCs. This chain connects TRBV4-1 to TRBJ2-5; a possible D gene is TRBD2 (5 bases). The CDR3 loop is CASSQEGGGRAEEPQETQYF. The CDR3 DNA reads as TGCGCCAGCAGCCAAGAGGGTGGCGGGCGAGCGGAGGAACCCCAAGAGACCCAGTACTTC.